These 9 T cell receptor beta chains were sequenced from one sample in a study of human T cells and chemical hapten exposure. A single record per CDR3 protein comes from TCRdb applying MiXCR to the RACE reads. The table has tens of thousands of distinct CDR3 sequences, roughly 9.6% seen once. Time point reported: patch test 2, 6 weeks after DPC sensitization. Treatment indicated: therapeutic diphenylcyclopropenone sensitization with weekly scalp DPC. Sequencing used whole blood, obtained in connection with sensitization to the hapten diphenylcyclopropenone (DPC). These receptors were obtained from a man aged 40-55 years with alopecia areata. Some clones in this sample may be carry-over from other donors' samples.

This clonotype was counted only a few times. A junction end diverges from the germline sequence, so it may reflect a read error. The J gene is TRBJ1-1, the V gene TRBV5-1, with a tentative D call TRBD1 (6 bases). There are 17 residues in the CDR3. The V gene's germline CDR1 is SGHRS and CDR2 YFSETQ. This chain's CDR3 is CASSLRGAWVVNTEAFF. The CDR3 DNA follows: TGCGCCAGCAGCTTGAGGGGGGCCTGGGTAGTGAACACTGAAGCCTTCTTT.

Of note for this clonotype: One junction end disagrees with the germline gene, perhaps due to a read error. The chain combines TRBV2 with TRBJ2-1; D gene ambiguous. Germline values: CDR1 SNHLY, CDR2 FYNNEI. The CDR3 is made up of 10 amino acids. Here the CDR3 reads CASSESSQVF. In DNA form, the CDR3 reads TGTGCCAGCAGTGAAAGTTCCCAGGTCTTC.

This clonotype was detected only a few times. The chain joins TRBV29-1 to TRBJ2-4, with a tentative D call TRBD1 (6 bases). The germline gives CDR1 SQVTM, CDR2 ANQGSEA. The CDR3 has 15 residues. The germline V and J ends were trimmed by 7 bases and 0 bases, with 16 bases remaining between them. CDR3 in amino acids: CSAAPGTTAKNIQYF. The CDR3 bases are TGCAGCGCAGCACCCGGGACAACAGCCAAAAACATTCAGTACTTC.

The V gene is TRBV29-1, the J gene TRBJ2-3, with D perhaps TRBD2 (6 bases). This CDR3 has 16 residues. V lost 3 bases, J lost 7 bases, and 23 bases lay in between. Germline-derived CDR1 and CDR2 are SQVTM and ANQGSEA. The CDR3 here is CSVESLGSGSGYTQYF. CDR3 sequence (DNA): TGCAGCGTTGAGTCGTTGGGTAGCGGTTCTGGGTATACGCAGTATTTT.

The chain joins TRBV28 to TRBJ2-5; possible D gene TRBD2, 6 bases. V lost 6 bases and J 4 bases, leaving 21 bases between the germline ends. This CDR3 is built from 16 residues. Germline assignment: CDR1 MDHEN and CDR2 SYDVKM. DNA of the CDR3: TGTGCCAGCAGACCAAGCGGAGGGGCGTTTCGAGAGACCCAGTACTTC. Protein product: CASRPSGGAFRETQYF. Looking up the rest from reference TRBV28 and TRBJ2-5 gives the full variable domain: DVKVTQSSRYLVKRTGEKVFLECVQDMDHENMFWYRQDPGLGLRLIYFSYDVKMKEKGDIPEGYSVSREKKERFSLILESASTNQTSMYLCASRPSGGAFRETQYFGPGTRLLVL.

At least ten counts were recorded for this clonotype. The J gene is TRBJ2-3, the V gene TRBV21-1. TRBV21-1 counts as a pseudogene. This CDR3 contains 17 residues. CDR3 nucleotide sequence: TGTGCCAGCAGCATCCTTCACCTCGAACCTAGCACAGATACGCAGTATTTT. Protein product: CASSILHLEPSTDTQYF.

The chain couples TRBV7-2 to TRBJ2-3, with 7 bases fitting TRBD2. V lost 3 bases and J lost 1; bases outside the gene matches: 13. Germline CDR1 reads SGHTA; CDR2 reads FQGNSA. The CDR3 runs 18 residues. CDR3 protein: CASSFRGASGPRTDTQYF. CDR3 DNA: TGTGCCAGCAGCTTTAGAGGGGCTAGCGGCCCACGCACAGATACGCAGTATTTT.

The chain combines TRBV7-8 with TRBJ2-3; tentative D call: TRBD1 (6 bases). The ends were cut back, 2 bases at V and 0 bases at J, with 12 bases in the middle. CDR1 is SGHVS and CDR2 is FQNEAQ in the germline V gene. The CDR3 loop spans 16 amino acids. Written as DNA, the CDR3 is TGTGCCAGCAGCTTAAAGTCGGGACAAAGCACAGATACGCAGTATTTT. The encoded protein is CASSLKSGQSTDTQYF.

This clonotype was seen ten or more times. A read error may account for a junction end that differs from germline. The rearrangement joins TRBV20-1 to TRBJ1-5; 8 positions match TRBD1. Looked up from germline, CDR1 is DFQATT and CDR2 is SNEGSKA (reference sequence). This CDR3 is built from 14 residues. CDR3 in amino acids: CSARVPGQAQPQHF. In DNA, the CDR3 is TGCAGTGCCAGAGTACCGGGACAGGCACAGCCCCAGCATTTT.